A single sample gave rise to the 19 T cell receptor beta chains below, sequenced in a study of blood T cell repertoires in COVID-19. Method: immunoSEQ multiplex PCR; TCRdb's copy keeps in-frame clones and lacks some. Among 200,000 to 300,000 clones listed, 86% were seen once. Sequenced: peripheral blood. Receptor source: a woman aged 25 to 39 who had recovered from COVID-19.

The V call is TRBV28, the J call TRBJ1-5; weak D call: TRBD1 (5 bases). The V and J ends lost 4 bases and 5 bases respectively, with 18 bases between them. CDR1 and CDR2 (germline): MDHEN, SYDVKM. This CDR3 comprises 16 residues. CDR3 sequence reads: CASSWPGGVIDQPQHF. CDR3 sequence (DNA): TGTGCCAGCAGTTGGCCGGGGGGGGTGATCGATCAGCCCCAGCATTTT.

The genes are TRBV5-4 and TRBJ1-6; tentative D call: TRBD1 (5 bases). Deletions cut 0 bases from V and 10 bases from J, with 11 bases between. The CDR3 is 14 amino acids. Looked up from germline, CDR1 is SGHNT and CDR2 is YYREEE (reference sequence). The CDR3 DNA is TGTGCCAGCAGCTTGGGTGGGGGGAGATCACCCCTCCACTTT. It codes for CASSLGGGRSPLHF.

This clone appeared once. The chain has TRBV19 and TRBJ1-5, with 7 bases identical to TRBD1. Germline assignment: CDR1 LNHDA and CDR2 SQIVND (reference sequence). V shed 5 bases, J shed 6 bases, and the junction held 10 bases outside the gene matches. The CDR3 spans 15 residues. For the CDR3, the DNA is TGTGCCAGTAGTTCGGGACAGTTGGTGGCTCAGCCCCAGCATTTT. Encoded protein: CASSSGQLVAQPQHF. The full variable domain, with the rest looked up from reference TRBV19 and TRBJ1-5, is DGGITQSPKYLFRKEGQNVTLSCEQNLNHDAMYWYRQDPGQGLRLIYYSQIVNDFQKGDIAEGYSVSREKKESFPLTVTSAQKNPTAFYLCASSSGQLVAQPQHFGDGTRLSIL.

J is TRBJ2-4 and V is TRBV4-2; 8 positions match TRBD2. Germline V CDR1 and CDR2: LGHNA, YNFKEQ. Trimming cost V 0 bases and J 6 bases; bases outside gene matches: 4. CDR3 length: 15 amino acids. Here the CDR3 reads CASSQDIGGVNIQYF. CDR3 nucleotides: TGTGCCAGCAGCCAAGATATCGGGGGGGTAAACATTCAGTACTTC.

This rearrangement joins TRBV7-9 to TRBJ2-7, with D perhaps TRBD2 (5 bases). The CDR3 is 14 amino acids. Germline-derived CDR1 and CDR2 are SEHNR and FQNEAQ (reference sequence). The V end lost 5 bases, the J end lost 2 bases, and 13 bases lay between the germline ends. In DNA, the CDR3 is TGTGCCAGCAGCCAGGAGGAGACAACCTACGAGCAGTACTTC. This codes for CASSQEETTYEQYF.

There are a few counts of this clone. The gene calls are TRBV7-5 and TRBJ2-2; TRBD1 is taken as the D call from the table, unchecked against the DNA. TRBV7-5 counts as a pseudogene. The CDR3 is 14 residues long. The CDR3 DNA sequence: TGTGCCAGAAGCGACAGGGGGAGTACCGGGGAGCTGTTTTTT. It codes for CARSDRGSTGELFF.

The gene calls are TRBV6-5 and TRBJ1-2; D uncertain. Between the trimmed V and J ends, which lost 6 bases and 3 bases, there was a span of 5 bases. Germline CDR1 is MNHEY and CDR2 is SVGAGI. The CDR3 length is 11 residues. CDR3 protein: CASRQYYGYTF. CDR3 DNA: TGTGCCAGCAGACAATACTATGGCTACACCTTC.

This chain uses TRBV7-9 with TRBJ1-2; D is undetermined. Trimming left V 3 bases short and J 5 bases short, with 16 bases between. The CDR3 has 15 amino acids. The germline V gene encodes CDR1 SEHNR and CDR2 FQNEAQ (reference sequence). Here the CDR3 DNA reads TGTGCCAGCAGCTTTTATCGGATTATGGAGTATGGCTACACCTTC. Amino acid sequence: CASSFYRIMEYGYTF.

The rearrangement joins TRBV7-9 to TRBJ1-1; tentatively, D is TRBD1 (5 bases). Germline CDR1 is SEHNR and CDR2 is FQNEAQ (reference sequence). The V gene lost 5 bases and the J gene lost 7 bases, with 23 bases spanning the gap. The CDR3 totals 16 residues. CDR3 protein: CASSAVGGWHQGEAFF. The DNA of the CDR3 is TGTGCCAGCAGCGCCGTCGGGGGTTGGCATCAGGGTGAAGCTTTCTTT.

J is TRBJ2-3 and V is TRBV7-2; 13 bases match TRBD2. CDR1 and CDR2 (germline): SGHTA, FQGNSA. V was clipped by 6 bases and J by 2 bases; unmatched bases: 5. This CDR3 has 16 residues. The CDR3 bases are TGTGCCAGCAGAAGGACTAGCGGGAGCCCCACAGATACGCAGTATTTT. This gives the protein CASRRTSGSPTDTQYF.

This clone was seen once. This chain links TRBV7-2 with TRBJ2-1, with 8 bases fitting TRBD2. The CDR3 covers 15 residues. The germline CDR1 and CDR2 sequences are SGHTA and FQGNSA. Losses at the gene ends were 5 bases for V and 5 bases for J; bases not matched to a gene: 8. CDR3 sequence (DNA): TGTGCCAGCAGCAGAAACTTCGGGGGGGACAATGAGCAGTTCTTC. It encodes CASSRNFGGDNEQFF.

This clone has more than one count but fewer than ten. The chain's CDR3 is CASSDSTGGYTEAFF. In DNA, the CDR3 is TGCGCCAGCAGCGACTCGACAGGGGGTTACACTGAAGCTTTCTTT. This sequence joins TRBV4-1 and TRBJ1-1, with 9 bases matching TRBD1. Germline CDR1 MGHRA, CDR2 YSYEKL. The CDR3 loop spans 15 amino acids. Trimming removed 5 bases from V and 3 bases from J; junction bases left unmatched: 7.

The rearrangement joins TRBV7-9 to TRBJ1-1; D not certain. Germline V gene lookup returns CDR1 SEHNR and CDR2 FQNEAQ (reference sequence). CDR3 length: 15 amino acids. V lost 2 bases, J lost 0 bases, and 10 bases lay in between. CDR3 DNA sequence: TGTGCCAGCAGCTTATTTGGAGAGCTGAACACTGAAGCTTTCTTT. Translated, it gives CASSLFGELNTEAFF.

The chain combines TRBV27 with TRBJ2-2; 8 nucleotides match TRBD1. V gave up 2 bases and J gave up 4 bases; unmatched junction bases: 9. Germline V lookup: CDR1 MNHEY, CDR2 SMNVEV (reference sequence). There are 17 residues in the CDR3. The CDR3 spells CASSLQRTGRSTGELFF. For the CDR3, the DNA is TGTGCCAGCAGTTTACAACGGACAGGGAGATCCACCGGGGAGCTGTTTTTT.

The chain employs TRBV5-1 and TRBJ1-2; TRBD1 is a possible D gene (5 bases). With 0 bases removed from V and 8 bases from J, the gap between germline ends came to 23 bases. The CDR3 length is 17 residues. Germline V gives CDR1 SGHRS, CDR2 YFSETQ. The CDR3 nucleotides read TGCGCCAGCAGCTTGGTGATCCAGGGCCAGGGAAGAGCCGGCTACACCTTC. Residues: CASSLVIQGQGRAGYTF.

CDR3 in DNA: TGTGCCAGCAGCCACGGACTAGCGGGGATGGGTTCAGAGACCCAGTACTTC. Encoded protein: CASSHGLAGMGSETQYF. The chain carries TRBV6-2 or TRBV6-3 and TRBJ2-5, with 12 bases aligning to TRBD2. Germline CDR1 reads MNHEY; CDR2 reads SVGEGT. V shed 6 bases, J shed 4 bases, and the junction held 12 bases outside the gene matches. The CDR3 loop spans 17 amino acids.

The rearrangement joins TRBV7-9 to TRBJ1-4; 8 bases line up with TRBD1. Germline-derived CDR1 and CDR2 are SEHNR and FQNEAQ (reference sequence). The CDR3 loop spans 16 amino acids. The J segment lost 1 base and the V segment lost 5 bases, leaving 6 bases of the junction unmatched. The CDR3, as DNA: TGTGCCAGCAGCCCAGGGGGCGAGAGAACTAATGAAAAACTGTTTTTT. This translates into CASSPGGERTNEKLFF.

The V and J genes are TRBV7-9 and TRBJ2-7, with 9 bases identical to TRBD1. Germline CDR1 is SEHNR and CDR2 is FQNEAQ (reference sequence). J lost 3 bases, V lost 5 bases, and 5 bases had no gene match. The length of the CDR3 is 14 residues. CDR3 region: CASSPRDRVYEQYF. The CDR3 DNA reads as TGTGCCAGCAGCCCCCGGGACAGGGTCTACGAGCAGTACTTC.

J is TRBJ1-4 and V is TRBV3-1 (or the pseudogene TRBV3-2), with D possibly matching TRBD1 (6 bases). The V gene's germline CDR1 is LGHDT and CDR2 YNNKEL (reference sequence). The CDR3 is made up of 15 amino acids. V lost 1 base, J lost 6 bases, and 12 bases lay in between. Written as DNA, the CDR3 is TGTGCCAGCAGCCAAGCGGGGACATTTTATGAAAAACTGTTTTTT. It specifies CASSQAGTFYEKLFF.